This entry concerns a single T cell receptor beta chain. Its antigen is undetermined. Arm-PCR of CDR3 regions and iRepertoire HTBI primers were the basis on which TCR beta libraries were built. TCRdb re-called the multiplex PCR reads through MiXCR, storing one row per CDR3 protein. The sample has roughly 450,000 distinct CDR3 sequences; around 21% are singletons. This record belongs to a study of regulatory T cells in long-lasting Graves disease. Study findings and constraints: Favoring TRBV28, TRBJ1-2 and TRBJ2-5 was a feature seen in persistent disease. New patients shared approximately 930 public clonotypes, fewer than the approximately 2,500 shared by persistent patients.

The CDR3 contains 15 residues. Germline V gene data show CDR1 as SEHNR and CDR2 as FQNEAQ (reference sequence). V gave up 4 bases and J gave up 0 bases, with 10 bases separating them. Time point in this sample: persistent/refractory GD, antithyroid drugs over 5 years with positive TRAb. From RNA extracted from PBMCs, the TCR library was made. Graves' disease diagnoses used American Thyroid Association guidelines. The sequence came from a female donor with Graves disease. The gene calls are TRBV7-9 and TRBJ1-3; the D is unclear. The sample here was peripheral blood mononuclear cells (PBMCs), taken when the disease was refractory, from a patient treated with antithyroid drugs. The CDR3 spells CASSSPESSGNTIYF. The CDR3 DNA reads TGTGCCAGCAGCTCTCCAGAGAGCTCTGGAAACACCATATATTTT.